Listed below are T cell receptor beta chains from one sample, sequenced in a study of T cells in Graves' hyperthyroidism and ophthalmopathy. TCRdb ran MiXCR on the multiplex PCR reads and lists one entry per CDR3 protein. In the table there are about 590,000 distinct CDR3 sequences, around 14% of which are singletons. The sample was blood. All receptors derive from a woman under 40 with Graves' hyperthyroidism. Each CDR3 is given with its conserved first and last residue. The D gene is left open where the match is weak. A row's size may be missing; if present it is once, few, many or a size class.

NA	TRBJ2-6	many	TRBV12-3/TRBV12-4	TGTGCCAGCAGTTTACTCGGGGCTTCTGGGGCCAACGTCCTGACTTTC	CASSLLGASGANVLTF
NA	TRBJ2-1	NA	TRBV19	TGTGCCAGTAGTATGCTAAGCCCTCACAACTCCTACAATGAGCAGTTCTTC	CASSMLSPHNSYNEQFF
NA	TRBJ2-7	few	TRBV15	TGTGCCACCAGCAGAGATAGGAGGAACGAGCAGTACTTC	CATSRDRRNEQYF
NA	TRBJ1-1	many	TRBV6-4	TGTGCCAGCAGTGAACGGCAAAACACTGAAGCTTTCTTT	CASSERQNTEAFF
TRBD1	TRBJ2-7	many	TRBV12-3/TRBV12-4	TGTGCCACCGCCCGCGCGGACAGGAGCTACGAGCAGTACTTC	CATARADRSYEQYF
TRBD1	TRBJ2-7	few	TRBV5-8	TGTGCCAGCAGCTTAAATGCGCGACAGGGAGACTACGAGCAGTACTTC	CASSLNARQGDYEQYF
NA	TRBJ2-5	NA	TRBV24-1	TGTGCCACCAGTGATGGTACCACACCTCGAGAGACCCAGTACTTC	CATSDGTTPRETQYF
TRBD1	TRBJ2-1	many	TRBV2	TGTGCCAGCAATATAGGGACAGGCTCCTACAATGAGCAGTTCTTC	CASNIGTGSYNEQFF
TRBD1	TRBJ2-3	many	TRBV24-1	TGTGCCACTGGACAGGGGGCCACAGATACGCAGTATTTT	CATGQGATDTQYF
NA	TRBJ1-1	many	TRBV20-1	TGCAGTGCCTACAGTGTGAACACTGAAGCTTTCTTT	CSAYSVNTEAFF
NA	TRBJ2-1	NA	TRBV24-1	TGTGCCACCAGTGCTGGCTATGAGCAGTTCTTC	CATSAGYEQFF
NA	TRBJ1-6	many	TRBV12-3/TRBV12-4	TGTGCCAGCAGTTTACAAGGGAATTCACCCCTCCACTTT	CASSLQGNSPLHF
TRBD2	TRBJ2-3	many	TRBV7-3	TGTGCCAGCAGCTTAGATTCCCCGATCGTAGCGGGAGGACGCGATACGCAGTATTTT	CASSLDSPIVAGGRDTQYF
NA	TRBJ2-3	many	TRBV20-1	TGCAGTGCTAGCGAGGATGGGGGGAGCACAGATACGCAGTATTTT	CSASEDGGSTDTQYF
TRBD1	TRBJ1-3	NA	TRBV4-3	TGCGCCAGCAGCCGATTCGACAGGGTCTCTGGAAACACCATATATTTT	CASSRFDRVSGNTIYF
TRBD1	TRBJ2-2	NA	TRBV20-1	TGCAGTGCTAGGTCGACAGGGAATCGTAACACCGGGGAGCTGTTTTTT	CSARSTGNRNTGELFF
NA	TRBJ2-7	few	TRBV20-1	TGCAGTGCTAGGGCGCTAGCTGGTGAGCAGTACTTC	CSARALAGEQYF
NA	TRBJ2-5	NA	TRBV9	TGTGCCAGCAGCGTAGAGGTGGAGGGTTTGGAGACCCAGTACTTC	CASSVEVEGLETQYF
TRBD2	TRBJ2-1	NA	TRBV19	TGTGCCAGTAGTATCGAACTAGCGGGAGTCTATGAGCAGTTCTTC	CASSIELAGVYEQFF
NA	TRBJ2-2	NA	TRBV19	TGTGCCAGTAGTAAAATACCGGGACAAAACACCGGGGAGCTGTTTTTT	CASSKIPGQNTGELFF
NA	TRBJ1-5	many	TRBV27	TGTGCCAGCAGTCTTCACGGTCAGCCCCAGCATTTT	CASSLHGQPQHF
TRBD1	TRBJ1-5	many	TRBV5-1	TGCGCCAGCAGCTTGGGCGGGACAGACGATCAGCCCCAGCATTTT	CASSLGGTDDQPQHF
TRBD1	TRBJ1-3	NA	TRBV7-2	TGTGCCAGCAGCGGCACCGGACAGGGCGACTCTGGAAACACCATATATTTT	CASSGTGQGDSGNTIYF
NA	TRBJ1-5	few	TRBV20-1	TGCAGTGCTAGAGGAGGACACCGCAATCAGCCCCAGCATTTT	CSARGGHRNQPQHF
TRBD1	TRBJ2-7	many	TRBV20-1	TGCAGTGCTGGCCGGGACAGGGCCCACGAGCAGTACTTC	CSAGRDRAHEQYF
NA	TRBJ2-7	few	TRBV6-1	TGTGCCAGCAGCAACGGCGTTAGGGTCCCCAAGAGCGAGCAGTACTTC	CASSNGVRVPKSEQYF
NA	TRBJ1-2	NA	TRBV5-1	TGCGCCAGCAGCTTGGACGACACCGCTAACTATGGCTACACCTTC	CASSLDDTANYGYTF
NA	TRBJ2-7	few	TRBV29-1	TGCAGCGTTGAGGCGACGAGGAACAGGGTGAGGGAGCAGTACTTC	CSVEATRNRVREQYF
NA	TRBJ1-1	NA	TRBV19	TGTGCCAGTAGTATAACCGGGACAACTGGAGGCACTGAAGCTTTCTTT	CASSITGTTGGTEAFF
TRBD1	TRBJ1-1	NA	TRBV4-1	TGCGCCAGCAGCCAAAGGACAGGGGTGTACACTGAAGCTTTCTTT	CASSQRTGVYTEAFF
TRBD1	TRBJ2-3	NA	TRBV28	TGTGCCAGCAGTCTCTCGGGACAGACACGAGATACGCAGTATTTT	CASSLSGQTRDTQYF
TRBD2	TRBJ2-2	NA	TRBV5-4	TGTGCCAGCAGCCACCTAGCGGGACTATCCACCGGGGAGCTGTTTTTT	CASSHLAGLSTGELFF
NA	TRBJ2-1	NA	TRBV27	TGTGCCAGCGGTGACTCTGGGGAGCATGAGCAGTTCTTC	CASGDSGEHEQFF
TRBD2	TRBJ2-1	NA	TRBV4-2	TGTGCCAGCAGCCAACCTCCAGCGGGAAGGGAGCAGTTCTTC	CASSQPPAGREQFF
NA	TRBJ1-4	NA	TRBV7-9	TGTGCCAGCAGCACGACAGACCCCAATGAAAAACTGTTTTTT	CASSTTDPNEKLFF
TRBD1	TRBJ2-1	NA	TRBV20-1	TGCAGTGCTCGGACAGGGATTTCCTACAATGAGCAGTTCTTC	CSARTGISYNEQFF
TRBD1	TRBJ2-3	NA	TRBV20-1	TGCAGTGCCCGACAGGGAGTTCATGGTACGCAGTATTTT	CSARQGVHGTQYF
NA	TRBJ2-2	few	TRBV5-1	TGCGCCAGCAGCCGATCTAGCAGACAGAACACCGGGGAGCTGTTTTTT	CASSRSSRQNTGELFF
NA	TRBJ2-7	many	TRBV3-1	TGTGCCAGCAGCCAAGTAAGAGGCGAGCAGTACTTC	CASSQVRGEQYF
NA	TRBJ1-1	few	TRBV5-1	TGCGCCAGCAGCTTGGGACCCGACGCTCCTGAGGGAGCTTTCTTT	CASSLGPDAPEGAFF
NA	TRBJ2-3	many	TRBV11-3	TGTGCCAGCAGCTTAGGATACACTGTAGATTCAGATACGCAGTATTTT	CASSLGYTVDSDTQYF
NA	TRBJ1-1	many	TRBV12-3/TRBV12-4	TGTGCCAGCAGTTTAGCGTTTTTGACCGACACTGAAGCTTTCTTT	CASSLAFLTDTEAFF
NA	TRBJ1-1	NA	TRBV10-3	TGTGCCATCAGTAACCCGAGTAACACTGAAGCTTTCTTT	CAISNPSNTEAFF
NA	TRBJ1-4	many	TRBV12-3/TRBV12-4	TGTGCCAGCAGTTTGCGGGGGCAAAGAGAAAAACTGTTTTTT	CASSLRGQREKLFF
NA	TRBJ1-2	NA	TRBV4-1	TGCGCCAGCAGCCCCTCCCGGGAGGTCTATGGCTACACCTTC	CASSPSREVYGYTF
NA	TRBJ2-4	NA	TRBV30	TGTGCCTGGAGTCTCTTTTCTAGTAAAAACATTCAGTACTTC	CAWSLFSSKNIQYF
TRBD2	TRBJ2-3	few	TRBV29-1	TGCAGCGTGTCCAAAGCGGGAGCTAGCACAGATACGCAGTATTTT	CSVSKAGASTDTQYF
NA	TRBJ2-7	NA	TRBV6-1	TGTGCCAGCAGTACCTCGTGGGGTCACTACGAGCAGTACTTC	CASSTSWGHYEQYF
NA	TRBJ2-3	once	TRBV27	TGTGCCAGCAGTTCCTTCGACAGGGATACGCAGTATTTT	CASSSFDRDTQYF
NA	TRBJ2-3	NA	TRBV27	TGTGCCAGCAGTCCTCACCAGGACAAGGGAACGCAGTATTTT	CASSPHQDKGTQYF